The present T cell receptor (beta chain) was sequenced within a study of blood T cell repertoires in COVID-19. The table came from immunoSEQ multiplex PCR; TCRdb's copy has only in-frame clones and leaves some out. The top ten hold 8.5% to 10% of the sample, which has roughly 230,000 clones, about four fifths seen once. Sequences were obtained from peripheral blood. The TCR originated in a man aged 35-49 years with active or convalescent COVID-19.

This CDR3 reads CAGTTGGAKGYGYTF. The CDR3 DNA reads TGTGCCGGAACGACAGGGGGGGCGAAGGGATATGGCTACACCTTC. This chain uses TRBV2 with TRBJ1-2; 9 nucleotides match TRBD1. The V gene end was trimmed by 11 bases and the J gene end by 5 bases; junction bases not matched to a gene: 15. The CDR3 spans 15 residues. In germline, CDR1 is SNHLY, CDR2 FYNNEI.